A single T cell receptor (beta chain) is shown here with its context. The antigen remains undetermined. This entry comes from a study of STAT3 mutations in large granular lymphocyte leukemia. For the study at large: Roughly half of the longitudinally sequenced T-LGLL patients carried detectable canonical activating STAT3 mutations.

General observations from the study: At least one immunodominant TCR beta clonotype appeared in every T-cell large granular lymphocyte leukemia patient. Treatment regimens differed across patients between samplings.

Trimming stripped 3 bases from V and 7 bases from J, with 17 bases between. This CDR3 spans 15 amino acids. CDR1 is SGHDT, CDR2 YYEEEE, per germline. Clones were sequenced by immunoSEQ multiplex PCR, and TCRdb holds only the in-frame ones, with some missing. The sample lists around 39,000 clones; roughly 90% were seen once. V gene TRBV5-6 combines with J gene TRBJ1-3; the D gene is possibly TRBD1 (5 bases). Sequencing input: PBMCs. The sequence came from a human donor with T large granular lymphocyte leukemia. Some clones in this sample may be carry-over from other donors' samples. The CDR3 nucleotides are TGTGCCAGCAGCTACAGGCTCGGCGCTACGAACACCATATATTTT. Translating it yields CASSYRLGATNTIYF.